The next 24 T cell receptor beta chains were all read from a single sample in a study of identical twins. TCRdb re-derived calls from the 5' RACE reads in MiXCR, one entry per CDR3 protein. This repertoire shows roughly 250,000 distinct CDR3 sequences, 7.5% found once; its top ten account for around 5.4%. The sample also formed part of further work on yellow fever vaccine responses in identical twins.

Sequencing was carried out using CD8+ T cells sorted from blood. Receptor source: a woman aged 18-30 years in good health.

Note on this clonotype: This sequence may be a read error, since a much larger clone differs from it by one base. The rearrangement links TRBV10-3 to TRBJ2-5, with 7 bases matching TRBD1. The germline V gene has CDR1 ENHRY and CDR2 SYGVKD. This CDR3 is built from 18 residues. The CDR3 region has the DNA TGTACCATCAGTGCAACCTATTCCCCCGGGACAGCGCAAGAGACCCAGTACTTC. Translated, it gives CTISATYSPGTAQETQYF.

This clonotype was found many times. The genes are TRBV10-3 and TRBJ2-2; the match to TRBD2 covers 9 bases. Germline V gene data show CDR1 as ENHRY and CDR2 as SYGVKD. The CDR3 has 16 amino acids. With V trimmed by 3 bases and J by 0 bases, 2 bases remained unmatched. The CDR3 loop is CAISDSGSPNTGELFF. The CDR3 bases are TGTGCCATCAGTGATAGCGGGAGCCCGAACACCGGGGAGCTGTTTTTT.

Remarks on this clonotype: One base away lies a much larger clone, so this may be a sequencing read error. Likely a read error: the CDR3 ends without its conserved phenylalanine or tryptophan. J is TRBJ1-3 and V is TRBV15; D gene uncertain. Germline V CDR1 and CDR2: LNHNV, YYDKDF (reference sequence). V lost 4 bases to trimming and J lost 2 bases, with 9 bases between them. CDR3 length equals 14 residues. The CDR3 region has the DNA TGTGCCACCAGCAAGAGCCTGGCTGGAAACACCATATATTCT. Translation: CATSKSLAGNTIYS.

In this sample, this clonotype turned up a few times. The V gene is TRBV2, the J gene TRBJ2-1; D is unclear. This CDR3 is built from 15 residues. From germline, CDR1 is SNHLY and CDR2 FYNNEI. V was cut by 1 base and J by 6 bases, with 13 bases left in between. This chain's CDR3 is CASSEVVSGGNEQFF. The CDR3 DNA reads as TGTGCCAGCAGTGAAGTTGTTTCGGGTGGCAATGAGCAGTTCTTC.

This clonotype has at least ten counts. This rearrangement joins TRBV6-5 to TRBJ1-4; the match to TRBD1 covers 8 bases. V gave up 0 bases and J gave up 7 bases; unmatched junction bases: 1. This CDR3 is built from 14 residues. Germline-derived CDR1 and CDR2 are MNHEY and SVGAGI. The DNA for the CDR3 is TGTGCCAGCAGTTACTCGACAGGGGTTGAAAAACTGTTTTTT. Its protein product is CASSYSTGVEKLFF.

The CDR3 nucleotides are TGTGCCACCGAACAGGGCTCTGGGGCCAACGTCCTGACTTTC. Translated: CATEQGSGANVLTF. The J gene is TRBJ2-6, the V gene TRBV12-3 or TRBV12-4; a weak D match, TRBD1 (6 bases). Trimming removed 10 bases at V and 0 bases at J, with 10 bases between. This CDR3 is 14 amino acids long.

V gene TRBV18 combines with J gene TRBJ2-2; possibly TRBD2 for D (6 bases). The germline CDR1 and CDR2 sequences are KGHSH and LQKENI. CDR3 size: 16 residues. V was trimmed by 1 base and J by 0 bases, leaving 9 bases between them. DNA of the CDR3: TGTGCCAGCTCACCACTAGGAGGGGCGAACACCGGGGAGCTGTTTTTT. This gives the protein CASSPLGGANTGELFF.

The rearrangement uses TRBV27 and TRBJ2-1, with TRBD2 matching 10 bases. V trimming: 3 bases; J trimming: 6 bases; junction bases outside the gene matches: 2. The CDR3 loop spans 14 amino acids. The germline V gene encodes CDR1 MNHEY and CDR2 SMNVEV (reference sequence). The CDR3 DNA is TGTGCCAGCAGTTTTCCTAGCGGGAGCAATGAGCAGTTCTTC. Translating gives CASSFPSGSNEQFF.

The CDR3 nucleotides read TGTGCCAGTTATTCGACAGCTCAACAGAACACCGGGGAGCTGTTTTTT. Amino acid sequence: CASYSTAQQNTGELFF. The J gene is TRBJ2-2, the V gene TRBV19; maybe TRBD1 (5 bases). The germline gives CDR1 LNHDA, CDR2 SQIVND (reference sequence). CDR3 length: 16 residues. Trimming took 8 bases from V and 1 from J, leaving 17 bases between them.

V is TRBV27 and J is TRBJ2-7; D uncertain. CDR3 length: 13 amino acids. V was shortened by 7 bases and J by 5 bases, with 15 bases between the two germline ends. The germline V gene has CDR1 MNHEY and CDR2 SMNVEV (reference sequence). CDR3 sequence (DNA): TGTGCCAGCAAACGCTGGTCGAACGACGAGCAGTACTTC. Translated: CASKRWSNDEQYF.

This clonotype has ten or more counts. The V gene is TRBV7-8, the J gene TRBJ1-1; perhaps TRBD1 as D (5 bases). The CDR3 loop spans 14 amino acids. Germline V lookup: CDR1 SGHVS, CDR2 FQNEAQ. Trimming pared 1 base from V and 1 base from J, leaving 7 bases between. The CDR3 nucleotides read TGTGCCAGCAGCTTAGTGGGGACGAACACTGAAGCTTTCTTT. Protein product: CASSLVGTNTEAFF. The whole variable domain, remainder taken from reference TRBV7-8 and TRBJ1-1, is GAGVSQSPRYKVAKRGQDVALRCDPISGHVSLFWYQQALGQGPEFLTYFQNEAQLDKSGLPSDRFFAERPEGSVSTLKIQRTQQEDSAVYLCASSLVGTNTEAFFGQGTRLTVV.

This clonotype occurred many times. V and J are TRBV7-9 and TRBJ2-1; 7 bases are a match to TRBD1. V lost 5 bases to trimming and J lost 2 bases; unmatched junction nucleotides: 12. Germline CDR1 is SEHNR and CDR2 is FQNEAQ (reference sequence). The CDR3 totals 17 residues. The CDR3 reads CASSIPDLDRTYNEQFF. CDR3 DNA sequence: TGTGCCAGCAGCATACCCGACTTGGACAGGACCTACAATGAGCAGTTCTTC. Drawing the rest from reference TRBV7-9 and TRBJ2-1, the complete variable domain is DTGVSQNPRHKITKRGQNVTFRCDPISEHNRLYWYRQTLGQGPEFLTYFQNEAQLEKSRLLSDRFSAERPKGSFSTLEIQRTEQGDSAMYLCASSIPDLDRTYNEQFFGPGTRLTVL.

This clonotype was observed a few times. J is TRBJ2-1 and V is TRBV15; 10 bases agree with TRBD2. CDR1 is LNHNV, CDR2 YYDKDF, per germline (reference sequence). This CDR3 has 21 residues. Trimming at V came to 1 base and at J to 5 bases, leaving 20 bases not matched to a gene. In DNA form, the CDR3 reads TGTGCCACCAGCAGAGGAGGCGAGGAGGGGGAACGGACTAGCGGACACAATGAGCAGTTCTTC. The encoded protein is CATSRGGEEGERTSGHNEQFF.

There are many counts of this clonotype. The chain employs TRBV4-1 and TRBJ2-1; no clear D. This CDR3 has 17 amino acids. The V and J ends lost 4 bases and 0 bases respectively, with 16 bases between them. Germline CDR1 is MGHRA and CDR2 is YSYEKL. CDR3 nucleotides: TGCGCCAGCAGCCCAATTGATACGGGCAGCTCCTACAATGAGCAGTTCTTC. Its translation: CASSPIDTGSSYNEQFF.

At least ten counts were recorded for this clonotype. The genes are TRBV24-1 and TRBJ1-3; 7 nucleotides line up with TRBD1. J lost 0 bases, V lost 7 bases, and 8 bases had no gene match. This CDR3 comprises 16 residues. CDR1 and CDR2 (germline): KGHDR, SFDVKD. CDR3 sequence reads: CATSPDRAVSGNTIYF. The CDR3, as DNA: TGTGCCACCAGCCCTGACAGGGCCGTCTCTGGAAACACCATATATTTT.

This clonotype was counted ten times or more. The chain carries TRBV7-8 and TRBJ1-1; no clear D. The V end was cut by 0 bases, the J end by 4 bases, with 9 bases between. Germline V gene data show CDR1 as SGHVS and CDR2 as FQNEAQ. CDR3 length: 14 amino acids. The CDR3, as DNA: TGTGCCAGCAGCTTAGCTGCGGTCGGCACTGAAGCTTTCTTT. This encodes CASSLAAVGTEAFF.

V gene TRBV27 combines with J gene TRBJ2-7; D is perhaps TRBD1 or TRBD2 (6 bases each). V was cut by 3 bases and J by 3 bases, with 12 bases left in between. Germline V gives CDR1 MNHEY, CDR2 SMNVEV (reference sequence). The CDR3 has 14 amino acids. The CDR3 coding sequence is TGTGCCAGCAGTTTCGGGGGCAGGTTCTACGAGCAGTACTTC. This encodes CASSFGGRFYEQYF.

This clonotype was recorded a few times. Here the CDR3 reads CASSFLGTAKDEQFF. DNA of the CDR3: TGTGCCAGCAGCTTCCTCGGGACAGCAAAGGACGAGCAGTTCTTC. The chain recombines TRBV13 with TRBJ2-1, with 7 bases aligning to TRBD1. V lost 3 bases, J lost 10 bases, and 12 bases stayed unmatched. Germline lookup yields CDR1 PRHDT and CDR2 FYEKMQ (reference sequence). CDR3 length: 15 residues.

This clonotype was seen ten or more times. DNA of the CDR3: TGTGCCAGCGGGTATTCACCCCTCCACTTT. Its protein product is CASGYSPLHF. This chain joins TRBV27 and TRBJ1-6; D call uncertain. The CDR3 is 10 residues long. V shed 8 bases and J shed 8 bases, with 4 bases lying between them. The germline gives CDR1 MNHEY, CDR2 SMNVEV (reference sequence).

CDR3: CASSPGTSGRAFIEQYF. The CDR3 DNA is TGTGCCAGCAGTCCCGGGACTAGCGGGAGGGCCTTTATCGAGCAGTACTTC. The chain joins TRBV12-3 or TRBV12-4 to TRBJ2-7; 16 nucleotides align to TRBD2. The CDR3 runs to 17 residues. V was pared by 5 bases and J by 6 bases, with 10 bases of the junction left unmatched.

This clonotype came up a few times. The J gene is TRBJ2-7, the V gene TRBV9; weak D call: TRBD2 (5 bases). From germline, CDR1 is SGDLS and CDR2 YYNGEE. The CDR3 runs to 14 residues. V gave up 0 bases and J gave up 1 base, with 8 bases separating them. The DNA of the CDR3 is TGTGCCAGCAGCGTAGCTGGGGAGTCCTACGAGCAGTACTTC. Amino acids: CASSVAGESYEQYF.

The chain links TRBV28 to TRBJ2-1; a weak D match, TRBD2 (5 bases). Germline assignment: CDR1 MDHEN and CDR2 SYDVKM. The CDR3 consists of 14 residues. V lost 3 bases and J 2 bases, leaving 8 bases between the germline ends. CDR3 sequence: CASSLALAYNEQFF. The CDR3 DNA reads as TGTGCCAGCAGTTTGGCACTAGCCTACAATGAGCAGTTCTTC.

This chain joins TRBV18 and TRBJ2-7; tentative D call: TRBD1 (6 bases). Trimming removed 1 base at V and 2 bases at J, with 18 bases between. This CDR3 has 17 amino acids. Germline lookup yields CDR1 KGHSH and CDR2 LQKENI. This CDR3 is CASSPQVGRTETYEQYF. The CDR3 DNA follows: TGTGCCAGCTCACCACAAGTGGGTCGGACAGAAACCTACGAGCAGTACTTC.

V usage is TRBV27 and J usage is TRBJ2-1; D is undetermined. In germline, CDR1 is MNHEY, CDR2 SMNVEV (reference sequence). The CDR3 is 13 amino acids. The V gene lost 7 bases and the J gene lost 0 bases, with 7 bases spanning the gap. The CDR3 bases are TGTGCCAGCAAGAGCAGCTCCTACAATGAGCAGTTCTTC. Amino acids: CASKSSSYNEQFF.